One and the same sample provided the 15 T cell receptor beta chains below, sequenced in a study of blood T cell repertoires in COVID-19. Only in-frame clones appear in the TCRdb table, and some are missing; sequencing was by immunoSEQ multiplex PCR. In the table there are under 250,000 clones, just under 85% of which are singletons. Sequencing used peripheral blood. Source of these receptors: a man in his fifties with acute or convalescent COVID-19.

This clone is a singleton in its sample. The V call is TRBV2, the J call TRBJ1-5, with D perhaps matching TRBD1 (6 bases). V was pared by 4 bases and J by 4 bases, with 14 bases between. The germline CDR1 and CDR2 sequences are SNHLY and FYNNEI. The CDR3 runs 15 residues. The CDR3 sequence is CASSALGAPNQPQHF. As DNA, the CDR3 is TGTGCCAGCAGTGCCCTGGGGGCACCGAATCAGCCCCAGCATTTT. The entire variable domain, with the rest obtained from reference TRBV2 and TRBJ1-5, is as follows: EPEVTQTPSHQVTQMGQEVILRCVPISNHLYFYWYRQILGQKVEFLVSFYNNEISEKSEIFDDQFSVERPDGSNFTLKIRSTKLEDSAMYFCASSALGAPNQPQHFGDGTRLSIL.

The V call is TRBV4-1, the J call TRBJ2-1; tentative D call: TRBD2 (6 bases). CDR1 and CDR2 from the germline V gene are MGHRA and YSYEKL. V was trimmed by 1 base and J by 2 bases, leaving 12 bases between them. The CDR3 sequence is 16 residues long. The CDR3 loop is CASSQVLGLTYNEQFF. In DNA form, the CDR3 reads TGCGCCAGCAGCCAAGTTTTGGGACTGACCTACAATGAGCAGTTCTTC.

V usage is TRBV15 and J usage is TRBJ2-1, with D unclear. CDR1 is LNHNV, CDR2 YYDKDF, per germline (reference sequence). V lost 0 bases, J lost 5 bases, and 8 bases lay in between. This CDR3 spans 14 amino acids. The CDR3 is CATSRDELNNEQFF. DNA of the CDR3: TGTGCCACCAGCAGAGACGAGTTAAACAATGAGCAGTTCTTC.

The rearrangement joins TRBV7-3 to TRBJ2-1, with a weak D call TRBD2 (5 bases). Germline V lookup: CDR1 SGHTA, CDR2 FQGTGA. Between the trimmed V and J ends, which lost 5 bases and 1 base, there was a span of 12 bases. The CDR3 consists of 15 residues. CDR3 loop: CASSPLGGSYNEQFF. The CDR3 region has the DNA TGTGCCAGCAGCCCCCTCGGCGGGTCCTACAATGAGCAGTTCTTC.

V is TRBV5-1 and J is TRBJ2-7, with D perhaps TRBD1 (6 bases). Germline CDR1 reads SGHRS; CDR2 reads YFSETQ. The CDR3 totals 15 residues. The ends were cut back, 4 bases at V and 4 bases at J, with 18 bases in the middle. The CDR3 protein is CASSPVPGQSYEQYF. The CDR3 nucleotides read TGCGCCAGCAGCCCAGTTCCGGGACAATCTTACGAGCAGTACTTC.

CDR3 region: CASRSLAGFRDTQYF. In nucleotides, the CDR3 is TGCGCCAGCCGAAGTCTAGCGGGGTTTCGTGATACGCAGTATTTT. The chain carries TRBV4-1 and TRBJ2-3, with 9 bases aligning to TRBD2. The CDR3 sequence is 15 residues long. The germline V gene encodes CDR1 MGHRA and CDR2 YSYEKL. Trimming at V came to 8 bases and at J to 6 bases, leaving 12 bases not matched to a gene.

This clone was detected once. V usage is TRBV30 and J usage is TRBJ2-7; D might be TRBD1 (5 bases). The CDR3 totals 13 residues. V gave up 1 base and J gave up 7 bases, with 14 bases separating them. CDR1 and CDR2 (germline): GTSNPN, SVGIG (reference sequence). CDR3 protein: CAWSAGIALEQYF. The CDR3 DNA sequence: TGTGCCTGGAGTGCAGGGATTGCCTTGGAGCAGTACTTC.

The CDR3 is CASSRDGGTGELFF. As DNA, the CDR3 is TGTGCCAGCAGCCGGGACGGAGGGACCGGGGAGCTGTTTTTT. This chain uses TRBV6-4 with TRBJ2-2; D might be TRBD2 (6 bases). The CDR3 runs to 14 residues. Trimming cost V 6 bases and J 5 bases, with 13 bases left between them. CDR1 and CDR2 from the germline V gene are MRHNA and SNTAGT.

The V and J genes are TRBV5-1 and TRBJ1-4; 7 bases align to TRBD1. The CDR3 is 16 amino acids. Germline trimming cut 2 bases from V and 0 bases from J; bases unmatched to any gene: 4. In germline, CDR1 is SGHRS, CDR2 YFSETQ. The CDR3 loop is CASSLGQGATNEKLFF. CDR3 DNA sequence: TGCGCCAGCAGCTTAGGGCAGGGGGCAACTAATGAAAAACTGTTTTTT.

The genes are TRBV2 and TRBJ2-7; 9 nucleotides agree with TRBD2. Germline loops: CDR1 SNHLY, CDR2 FYNNEI. Trimming took 10 bases from V and 7 from J; bases not matched to a gene: 11. This CDR3 contains 13 residues. CDR3 nucleotides: TGTGCCACCCATGGACTAGCGCCACGGGAGCAGTACTTC. It encodes CATHGLAPREQYF.

The chain recombines TRBV10-3 with TRBJ2-6; D uncertain. Trimming left V 6 bases short and J 0 bases short, with 6 bases between. The germline CDR1 and CDR2 sequences are ENHRY and SYGVKD. This CDR3 comprises 14 residues. This chain's CDR3 is CAISPSSGANVLTF. CDR3 DNA: TGTGCCATCAGCCCGAGCTCTGGGGCCAACGTCCTGACTTTC.

This chain connects TRBV7-3 to TRBJ2-2; 9 nucleotides line up with TRBD2. The CDR3 is 16 residues long. CDR1 and CDR2 from the germline V gene are SGHTA and FQGTGA. The trim removed 4 bases at V and 1 base at J, leaving 4 bases unmatched. The CDR3 protein is CASSSQRGENTGELFF. As DNA, the CDR3 is TGTGCCAGCAGCTCGCAGCGGGGGGAGAACACCGGGGAGCTGTTTTTT.

CDR3 bases: TGTGCCAGCAGTTTGGACAGGATGAAAAAACTGTTTTTT. It yields the protein CASSLDRMKKLFF. V is TRBV12-3 or TRBV12-4 and J is TRBJ1-4, with 7 positions matching TRBD1. The CDR3 runs 13 residues. The junction had 4 bases not matched to a gene; V was cut back by 3 bases and J by 9 bases.

V gene TRBV25-1 combines with J gene TRBJ2-3, with TRBD2 matching over 13 bases. The germline V gene has CDR1 MGHDK and CDR2 SYGVNS. This CDR3 region has 13 residues. V lost 8 bases and J lost 7; bases outside the gene matches: 3. The CDR3 DNA reads as TGTGCCAGCCTGGGACTAGCGGGATATACGCAGTATTTT. This codes for CASLGLAGYTQYF.

This sequence joins TRBV7-8 and TRBJ1-3, with no clear D. The CDR3 has 17 amino acids. V dropped 1 base and J dropped 0 bases, with 13 bases sitting between them. CDR1 and CDR2 (germline): SGHVS, FQNEAQ. In nucleotides, the CDR3 is TGTGCCAGCAGCTTAGGCGGATGGAGTTACTCTGGAAACACCATATATTTT. This codes for CASSLGGWSYSGNTIYF.